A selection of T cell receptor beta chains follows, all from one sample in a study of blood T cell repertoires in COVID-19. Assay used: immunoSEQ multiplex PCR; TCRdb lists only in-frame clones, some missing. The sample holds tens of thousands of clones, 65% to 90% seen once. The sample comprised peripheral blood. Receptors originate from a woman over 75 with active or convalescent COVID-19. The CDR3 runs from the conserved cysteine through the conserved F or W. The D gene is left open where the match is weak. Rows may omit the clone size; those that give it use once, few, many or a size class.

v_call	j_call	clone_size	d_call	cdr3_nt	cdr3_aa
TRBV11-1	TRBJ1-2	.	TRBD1	TGTGCCAGCAGCTCGGGACAGACTAACTATGGCTACACCTTC	CASSSGQTNYGYTF
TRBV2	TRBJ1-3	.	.	TGTGCCAGCAGTGAGAGGGTTTACGGAAACACCATATATTTT	CASSERVYGNTIYF
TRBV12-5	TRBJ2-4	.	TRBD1	TGTGCTAGTGGTCGGACAGGGGAGAACATTCAGTACTTC	CASGRTGENIQYF
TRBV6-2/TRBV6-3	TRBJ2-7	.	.	TGTGCCAGCAGTTCCGCGGAGCGCCACGAGCAGTACTTC	CASSSAERHEQYF
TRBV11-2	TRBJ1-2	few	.	TGTGCCAGCAGCAGCCTTTTGGTTCATGGCTACACCTTC	CASSSLLVHGYTF
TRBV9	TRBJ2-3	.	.	TGTGCCAGCAGTTATTTCGACACCGGCACAGATACGCAGTATTTT	CASSYFDTGTDTQYF
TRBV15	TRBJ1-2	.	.	TGTGCCACCAGCAGAGTACAGGCCCGCTATGGCTACACCTTC	CATSRVQARYGYTF
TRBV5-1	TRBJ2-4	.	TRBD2	TGCGCCAGCAGCTTGGCCGGAGTAGCGGGGGGCCGGGAAAACATTCAGTACTTC	CASSLAGVAGGRENIQYF
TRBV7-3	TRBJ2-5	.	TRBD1	TGTGCCAGCAGCTCGGGACAGCGAGAGACCCAGTACTTC	CASSSGQRETQYF
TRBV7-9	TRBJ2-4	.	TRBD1	TGTGCCAGCAGCTCAACTCCCCAGGGGGCAGCCAAAAACATTCAGTACTTC	CASSSTPQGAAKNIQYF
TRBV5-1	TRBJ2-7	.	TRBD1	TGCGCCAGCAGCTTGTCGGGACAGGCGAACGAGCAGTACTTC	CASSLSGQANEQYF
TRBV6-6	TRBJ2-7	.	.	TGTGCCAGCAGTTCCCCCCTCTACGAGCAGTACTTC	CASSSPLYEQYF
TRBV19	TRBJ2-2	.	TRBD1	TGTGCCAGTTGGACAGGGGGCGCTCAATTTTTCGGGGAGCTGTTTTTT	CASWTGGAQFFGELFF
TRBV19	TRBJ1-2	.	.	TGTGCCAGTACCGACAGGTATAACTATGGCTACACCTTC	CASTDRYNYGYTF
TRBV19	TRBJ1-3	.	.	TGTGCCAGTAGTATTAAGAGCTCTGGAAACACCATATATTTT	CASSIKSSGNTIYF
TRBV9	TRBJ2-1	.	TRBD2	TGTGCCAGCAGCGTCGACGCCGGGACTATCTACAATGAGCAGTTCTTC	CASSVDAGTIYNEQFF
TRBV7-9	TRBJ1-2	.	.	TGTGCCAGCAGCCCCCCGCTAGAGTATGGCTACACCTTC	CASSPPLEYGYTF
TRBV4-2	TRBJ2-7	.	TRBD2	TGTGCCAGCAGCCAGACCGGGACTAGCATCTATGAGCAGTACTTC	CASSQTGTSIYEQYF
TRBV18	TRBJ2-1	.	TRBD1	TGTGCCAGCTCCCCGACAGGGCGAGTAAACAATGAGCAGTTCTTC	CASSPTGRVNNEQFF
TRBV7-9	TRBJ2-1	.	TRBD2	TGTGCCAGCAGCCCCCCGGGGTCTAGCGGATACAATGAGCAGTTCTTC	CASSPPGSSGYNEQFF
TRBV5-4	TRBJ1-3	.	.	TGTGCCAGCAGCTTAGGGGGTGGAAACACCATATATTTT	CASSLGGGNTIYF
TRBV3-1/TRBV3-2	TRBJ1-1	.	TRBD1	TGTGCCAGCAGCCGCCCTACAGGGGGCGGTGAAGCTTTCTTT	CASSRPTGGGEAFF
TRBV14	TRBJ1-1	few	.	TGTGCCAGCAGCCCGCTGACTTGGTCCGCATCCGTCGCATTGAACACTGAAGCTTTCTTT	CASSPLTWSASVALNTEAFF
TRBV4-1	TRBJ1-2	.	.	TGCGCCAGCAGCCAAGAGAAGCCAGGAGGCTACACCTTC	CASSQEKPGGYTF
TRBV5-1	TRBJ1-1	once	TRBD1	TGCGCCAGCAGCTCTGGGACAGGGAGAGCTGAAGCTTTCTTT	CASSSGTGRAEAFF
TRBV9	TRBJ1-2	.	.	TGTGCCAGCAGCGGAGTAGGGGGACATTACTATGGCTACACCTTC	CASSGVGGHYYGYTF
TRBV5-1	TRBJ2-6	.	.	TGCGCCAGCAGCCGGGAAAGCTCTGGGGCCAACGTCCTGACTTTC	CASSRESSGANVLTF
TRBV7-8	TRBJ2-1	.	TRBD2	TGTGCCAGCAGCTCCCGGGGGGTAGCGGTAAACAATGAGCAGTTCTTC	CASSSRGVAVNNEQFF
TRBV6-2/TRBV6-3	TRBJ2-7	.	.	TGTGCCAGCAGTTACTCGTTAGGCGAGGGCGAGCAGTACTTC	CASSYSLGEGEQYF
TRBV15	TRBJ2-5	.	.	TGTGCCACCAGCGTTCGAGGACAGCTCCGGGGAGAGACCCAGTACTTC	CATSVRGQLRGETQYF
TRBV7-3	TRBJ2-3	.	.	TGTGCCAGCAGCTTAACTGGGAGGGGGGATACGCAGTATTTT	CASSLTGRGDTQYF
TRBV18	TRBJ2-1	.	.	TGTGCCAGCTCACCACAGGGGACAATGAAGAATGAGCAGTTCTTC	CASSPQGTMKNEQFF
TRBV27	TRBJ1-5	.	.	TGTGCCAACCCCATGCAGGGTCAGCCCCAGCATTTT	CANPMQGQPQHF